These 8 T cell receptor beta chains came from one sample sequenced in a study of identical twins. TCRdb redid the calling of the 5' RACE reads with MiXCR, one entry per CDR3 protein. The sample contains 200,000 to 300,000 distinct CDR3 sequences, approximately 10% of which appear only once. The sequenced material came from memory T cells sorted from blood. The receptors shown here come from a man over 45 in good health.

The rearrangement uses TRBV12-3 or TRBV12-4 and TRBJ1-2; a possible D gene is TRBD1 (5 bases). Trimming took 8 bases from V and 3 from J, leaving 7 bases between them. The CDR3 is 11 amino acids. The CDR3 loop reads CASGTDYGYTF. Here the CDR3 DNA reads TGTGCCAGCGGGACGGACTATGGCTACACCTTC.

This clonotype was counted only a few times. V and J are TRBV27 and TRBJ1-6, with D perhaps matching TRBD1 (5 bases). The V end lost 5 bases, the J end lost 0 bases, and 11 bases lay between the germline ends. Germline loops: CDR1 MNHEY, CDR2 SMNVEV (reference sequence). This CDR3 contains 16 residues. CDR3 amino acids: CASSPRGSSYNSPLHF. CDR3 in DNA: TGTGCCAGCAGTCCTAGGGGTAGCTCCTATAATTCACCCCTCCACTTT.

CDR3 DNA: TGTGCCAGCAGTTCCGGTCCTCGAATCCACGAGACCCAGTACTTC. Its protein product is CASSSGPRIHETQYF. V usage is TRBV6-5 and J usage is TRBJ2-5; D unresolved. Germline V gene lookup returns CDR1 MNHEY and CDR2 SVGAGI. V was trimmed by 4 bases and J by 5 bases, leaving 17 bases between them. The CDR3 runs to 15 residues.

This clonotype was counted only a few times. The V gene is TRBV6-1, the J gene TRBJ1-1; 9 bases map to TRBD1. Per the germline V gene, CDR1 is MNHNS and CDR2 is SASEGT. This CDR3 has 14 amino acids. Trimming took 8 bases from V and 6 from J; bases not matched to a gene: 10. CDR3 bases: TGTGCCAGCGGTCGGGACAGGGAGAGATCTGAAGCTTTCTTT. It translates to CASGRDRERSEAFF.

This clonotype was counted only a few times. The chain joins TRBV3-1 to TRBJ1-1; 7 bases match TRBD1. V shed 4 bases, J shed 8 bases, and the junction held 10 bases outside the gene matches. The germline V gene encodes CDR1 LGHDT and CDR2 YNNKEL (reference sequence). The CDR3 has 14 residues. CDR3 in DNA: TGTGCCAGCAGCCCCCACCGACAGGGAATCGAAGCTTTCTTT. Translated, it gives CASSPHRQGIEAFF.

This clonotype came up many times. V usage is TRBV7-8 and J usage is TRBJ1-1, with a tentative D call TRBD1 (6 bases). Trimming pared 3 bases from V and 0 bases from J, leaving 14 bases between. CDR3 size: 16 residues. Germline V CDR1 and CDR2: SGHVS, FQNEAQ. The CDR3 nucleotides read TGTGCCAGCAGCTTTTTGGGGGGACAAGTGAACACTGAAGCTTTCTTT. Translated, it gives CASSFLGGQVNTEAFF.

This chain uses TRBV20-1 with TRBJ2-5; possible D gene TRBD1, 5 bases. Germline values: CDR1 DFQATT, CDR2 SNEGSKA (reference sequence). Trimming took off 5 bases at V and 0 bases at J, with 10 bases between the two ends. The CDR3 contains 13 residues. The CDR3 region has the DNA TGCAGTGCTCCGGACACCAACCAAGAGACCCAGTACTTC. It encodes CSAPDTNQETQYF.

This clonotype was seen repeatedly, ten times or more. The chain has TRBV20-1 and TRBJ1-1, with D perhaps TRBD1 (5 bases). V shed 6 bases and J shed 5 bases, with 19 bases lying between them. There are 14 residues in the CDR3. Germline lookup yields CDR1 DFQATT and CDR2 SNEGSKA (reference sequence). The CDR3 spells CSAWTPGGETEAFF. For the CDR3, the DNA is TGCAGTGCGTGGACCCCTGGGGGAGAGACTGAAGCTTTCTTT.